The 19 T cell receptor beta chains reported below all come from one sample, sequenced in a study of shared clonotypes between healthy human individuals. The repertoire was sequenced with immunoSEQ multiplex PCR; TCRdb's copy has only in-frame clones and lacks some. The sample has 640,000 or so clones; around 72% are singletons. The sequenced sample was memory CD4+ T cells sorted from blood. Sample subset: CD45RA-negative fraction. The receptors come from a woman aged 25 to 45 in good health.

This clone showed up just a few times. This chain links TRBV6-1 with TRBJ1-2; no reliable D call. The CDR3 is 13 residues long. From germline, CDR1 is MNHNS and CDR2 SASEGT. With 1 base removed from V and 5 bases from J, the gap between germline ends came to 8 bases. Here the CDR3 DNA reads TGTGCCAGCAGTGAAGAGGGCTTATATGGCTACACCTTC. Translation gives CASSEEGLYGYTF.

The chain joins TRBV19 to TRBJ2-3, with 8 bases that match TRBD2. The CDR3 contains 15 residues. Trimming took 5 bases from V and 6 from J; bases not matched to a gene: 10. Germline assignment: CDR1 LNHDA and CDR2 SQIVND (reference sequence). CDR3 amino acids: CASSPERESSDTQYF. The CDR3 region has the DNA TGTGCCAGTAGTCCGGAGCGGGAGTCGTCGGATACGCAGTATTTT.

This clone was counted a few times. CDR3 DNA: TGCGCCAGCAGTGAAACAGGGTGGGAGCAGTACTTC. Translation gives CASSETGWEQYF. This chain connects TRBV10-1 to TRBJ2-7; D possibly corresponds to TRBD1 (6 bases). Germline CDR1 WNHNN, CDR2 SYGVQD (reference sequence). The CDR3 sequence is 12 residues long. Deletions cut 3 bases from V and 7 bases from J, with 10 bases between.

This chain connects TRBV2 to TRBJ2-7; D is unclear. CDR1 and CDR2 from the germline V gene are SNHLY and FYNNEI. This CDR3 has 12 amino acids. The V end was cut by 0 bases, the J end by 0 bases, with 0 bases between. The CDR3 spells CASSEASYEQYF. In DNA, the CDR3 is TGTGCCAGCAGTGAAGCCTCCTACGAGCAGTACTTC.

The chain couples TRBV7-9 to TRBJ2-7; no definite D call. V lost 3 bases and J lost 1, with 10 bases in between. Germline-derived CDR1 and CDR2 are SEHNR and FQNEAQ (reference sequence). This CDR3 is 14 amino acids long. CDR3 in amino acids: CASSFRESSYEQYF. The CDR3 region has the DNA TGTGCCAGCAGCTTTCGCGAGAGTTCCTACGAGCAGTACTTC.

The chain couples TRBV5-1 to TRBJ2-1, with 10 bases matching TRBD2. The length of the CDR3 is 14 residues. Germline loops: CDR1 SGHRS, CDR2 YFSETQ. J lost 8 bases, V lost 4 bases, and 6 bases had no gene match. The CDR3 sequence is CASSSGRATDEQFF. CDR3 bases: TGCGCCAGCAGCAGCGGGAGGGCTACGGATGAGCAGTTCTTC.

The V call is TRBV11-2, the J call TRBJ2-1; D gene uncertain. The V gene lost 7 bases and the J gene lost 4 bases, with 14 bases spanning the gap. The CDR3 is 14 amino acids. Looked up from germline, CDR1 is SGHAT and CDR2 is FQNNGV. CDR3 bases: TGTGCCAGCACCGTAGATACAATATACAATGAGCAGTTCTTC. Translation: CASTVDTIYNEQFF.

The chain links TRBV29-1 to TRBJ2-1; D possibly uses TRBD1 or TRBD2 (5 bases each). The V gene lost 7 bases and the J gene lost 6 bases, with 19 bases spanning the gap. Looked up from germline, CDR1 is SQVTM and CDR2 is ANQGSEA. This CDR3 has 14 residues. The CDR3 is CSAHRDGGSNEQFF. The CDR3 DNA reads TGCAGCGCCCACCGGGACGGTGGGAGCAATGAGCAGTTCTTC.

The chain recombines TRBV2 with TRBJ2-7; TRBD2 matches at 7 bases. This CDR3 is built from 15 residues. Germline V lookup: CDR1 SNHLY, CDR2 FYNNEI. V lost 5 bases and J lost 2; bases outside the gene matches: 9. The CDR3 DNA reads TGTGCCAGCAGTCGTCTAGCGGCCTTGCCCTACGAGCAGTACTTC. Translation gives CASSRLAALPYEQYF.

The chain employs TRBV11-2 and TRBJ2-2; 7 nucleotides agree with TRBD2. The germline CDR1 and CDR2 sequences are SGHAT and FQNNGV. The ends lost 5 bases at V and 3 bases at J; junction bases unmatched: 3. The CDR3 extends over 14 amino acids. CDR3 region: CASSRLADTGELFF. Written as DNA, the CDR3 is TGTGCCAGCAGCAGACTAGCCGACACCGGGGAGCTGTTTTTT.

The chain is built from TRBV27 and TRBJ2-7, with 8 bases aligning to TRBD2. The germline CDR1 and CDR2 sequences are MNHEY and SMNVEV (reference sequence). This CDR3 region has 15 residues. V shed 4 bases, J shed 2 bases, and the junction held 7 bases outside the gene matches. CDR3 region: CASSSRSGSTYEQYF. The DNA of the CDR3 is TGTGCCAGCAGTTCACGCAGCGGGAGTACCTACGAGCAGTACTTC.

The rearrangement uses TRBV7-2 and TRBJ2-2; D is undetermined. The CDR3 sequence is 14 residues long. Looked up from germline, CDR1 is SGHTA and CDR2 is FQGNSA. V was pared by 1 base and J by 2 bases, with 5 bases between. CDR3 residues: CASSLGANTGELFF. The DNA for the CDR3 is TGTGCCAGCAGCTTAGGGGCAAACACCGGGGAGCTGTTTTTT.

The rearrangement joins TRBV7-2 to TRBJ2-2; no firm D call. Deletions cut 5 bases from V and 3 bases from J, with 4 bases between. The V gene's germline CDR1 is SGHTA and CDR2 FQGNSA. CDR3 length equals 12 residues. CDR3 nucleotides: TGTGCCAGCAGCACCTACACCGGGGAGCTGTTTTTT. This codes for CASSTYTGELFF.

The chain recombines TRBV19 with TRBJ1-5; a possible D gene is TRBD1 (5 bases). V gave up 9 bases and J gave up 3 bases, with 21 bases separating them. Germline CDR1 and CDR2: LNHDA and SQIVND (reference sequence). This CDR3 comprises 16 residues. This CDR3 is CASRGYSTEDNQPQHF. CDR3 in DNA: TGTGCCAGCCGGGGTTACTCGACAGAAGACAATCAGCCCCAGCATTTT. Based on the CDR3 plus reference TRBV19 and TRBJ1-5, the full variable domain is DGGITQSPKYLFRKEGQNVTLSCEQNLNHDAMYWYRQDPGQGLRLIYYSQIVNDFQKGDIAEGYSVSREKKESFPLTVTSAQKNPTAFYLCASRGYSTEDNQPQHFGDGTRLSIL.

The J gene is TRBJ2-4, the V gene TRBV5-1, with 13 nucleotides matching TRBD2. This CDR3 region has 14 residues. V dropped 4 bases and J dropped 9; count of bases not matched to a gene: 4. CDR1 is SGHRS and CDR2 is YFSETQ in the germline V gene. For the CDR3, the DNA is TGCGCCAGCAGCCCCGGGACTAGCGGGACCATTCAGTACTTC. Translated: CASSPGTSGTIQYF.

CDR3 sequence reads: CASSEPPSINQPQHF. CDR3 DNA: TGTGCCAGCAGTGAACCACCCAGCATCAATCAGCCCCAGCATTTT. The rearrangement joins TRBV6-1 to TRBJ1-5; no firm D call. CDR3 size: 15 residues. Trimming removed 2 bases at V and 3 bases at J, with 11 bases between. Germline V gene data show CDR1 as MNHNS and CDR2 as SASEGT.

V is TRBV7-2 and J is TRBJ2-3; TRBD2 agrees at 11 bases. V gave up 2 bases and J gave up 1 base; unmatched junction bases: 8. The germline V gene has CDR1 SGHTA and CDR2 FQGNSA. CDR3 length: 18 residues. The chain's CDR3 is CASSLSLASGGRTDTQYF. The DNA for the CDR3 is TGTGCCAGCAGCTTAAGCCTGGCTAGCGGGGGGCGCACAGATACGCAGTATTTT. The variable domain in full, with the rest retrieved from reference TRBV7-2 and TRBJ2-3, is GAGVSQSPSNKVTEKGKDVELRCDPISGHTALYWYRQSLGQGLEFLIYFQGNSAPDKSGLPSDRFSAERTGGSVSTLTIQRTQQEDSAVYLCASSLSLASGGRTDTQYFGPGTRLTVL.

At least ten counts were recorded for this clone. CDR3 sequence (DNA): TGTGCCAGCAGCGCGGGACAGACCGGGGAGCTGTTTTTT. Protein product: CASSAGQTGELFF. V usage is TRBV7-3 and J usage is TRBJ2-2, with a possible D match to TRBD1 (7 bases). V lost 5 bases to trimming and J lost 5 bases, with 9 bases between them. This CDR3 is built from 13 residues. Germline CDR1 and CDR2: SGHTA and FQGTGA.

This chain joins TRBV28 and TRBJ1-5; tentative D call: TRBD1 (5 bases). Deletions cut 3 bases from V and 5 bases from J, with 17 bases between. This CDR3 region has 16 residues. The germline V gene has CDR1 MDHEN and CDR2 SYDVKM. CDR3 DNA: TGTGCCAGCAGTTTGCCACTTACAGGCCCGCATCAGCCCCAGCATTTT. Translation gives CASSLPLTGPHQPQHF.